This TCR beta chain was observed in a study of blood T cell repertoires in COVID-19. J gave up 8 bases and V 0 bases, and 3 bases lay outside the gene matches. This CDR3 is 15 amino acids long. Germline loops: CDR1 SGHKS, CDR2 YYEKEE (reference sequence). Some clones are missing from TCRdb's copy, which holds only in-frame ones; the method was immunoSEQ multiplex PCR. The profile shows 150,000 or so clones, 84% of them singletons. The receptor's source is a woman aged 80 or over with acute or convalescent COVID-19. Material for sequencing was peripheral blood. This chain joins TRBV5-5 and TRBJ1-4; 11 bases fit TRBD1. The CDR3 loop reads CASSLAGDRGEKLFF. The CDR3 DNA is TGTGCCAGCAGCTTGGCTGGGGACAGGGGGGAAAAACTGTTTTTT.